This entry describes one T cell receptor beta chain. The antigen it recognizes is unknown. The sample holds no much larger clone one base away, and base qualities are not on file. The library was prepared using RT-PCR. Sequencing instrument: Illumina HiSeq 2500. Using fastp trimming at Q25 and MiXCR clonotype assembly, TCRdb reanalyzed the public sequencing data and kept in-frame beta chains. Records with the same CDR3 protein are collapsed into one entry carrying the most frequent genes and DNA. The sample includes about 310,000 distinct CDR3 sequences, with about a fifth observed a single time. In total, the top ten clones hold roughly a tenth of the sample. V gives up 4 bases and J gives up 6 bases, and the segment between their germline ends measures 13 bases. The germline V gene encodes CDR1 LGHNA and CDR2 YNFKEQ. The CDR3, cysteine through phenylalanine, is 13 amino acids long. Only the CDR3 portion is preserved as DNA: 39 bases, with reading frame beginning at the first base.

This record comes from a study of response to subunit inactivated influenza vaccine (dated by TCRdb to 2016 to 2019). Regarding the study in general: The study used deep quantitative T cell receptor repertoire profiling to track responses to a trivalent subunit inactivated influenza vaccine.

Paper-wide results and their limitations: It was suggested by the authors that each seasonal influenza vaccination may recruit only a limited number of new T cells.

The source was PBMCs from blood, collected less than 22 months after vaccination. The sequence is built from TRBV4-2 and TRBJ2-7, with the identity of the D gene unclear. The receptor was derived from a man aged 50 to 69 who received an inactivated influenza vaccine. Donor details come from another sample of the same person, matched by shared clones. The DNA is as follows: TGTGCCAGCAGCCTTCACAACCTCGTCGAGCAGTACTTC. This sequence encodes CASSLHNLVEQYF.